The T cell receptor (beta chain) under discussion was sequenced for a study of T cell responses to AZD1222 COVID-19 vaccine. The V gene's germline CDR1 is SQVTM and CDR2 ANQGSEA. The CDR3 totals 17 residues. V lost 4 bases and J lost 2, with 21 bases in between. Sequencing used immunoSEQ multiplex PCR; TCRdb keeps in-frame clones, though not all of them. Of 98,000 or so clones listed, approximately 86% are singletons. The J gene is TRBJ1-3, the V gene TRBV29-1, with D tentatively TRBD1 (5 bases). Sequencing was performed on peripheral blood, taken 28 days after the second dose of the MenACWY control vaccine. The clonotype comes from an adult who received the MenACWY meningococcal vaccine as a control. CDR3 coding DNA: TGCAGCGTTGTGGTCGGGACTCCCTTTGCGGCTGGAAACACCATATATTTT. It translates to CSVVVGTPFAAGNTIYF. The full variable domain, completed using reference TRBV29-1 and TRBJ1-3, is SAVISQKPSRDICQRGTSLTIQCQVDSQVTMMFWYRQQPGQSLTLIATANQGSEATYESGFVIDKFPISRPNLTFSTLTVSNMSPEDSSIYLCSVVVGTPFAAGNTIYFGEGSWLTVV.